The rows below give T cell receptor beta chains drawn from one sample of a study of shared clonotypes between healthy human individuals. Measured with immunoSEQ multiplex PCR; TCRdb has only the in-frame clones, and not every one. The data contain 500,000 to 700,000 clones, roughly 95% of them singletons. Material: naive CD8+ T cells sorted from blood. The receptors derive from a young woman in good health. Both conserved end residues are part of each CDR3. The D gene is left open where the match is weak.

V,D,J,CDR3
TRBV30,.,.,CAWSGRTAAHYEQYF
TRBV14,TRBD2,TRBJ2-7,CASSQYLAGGPFYEQYF
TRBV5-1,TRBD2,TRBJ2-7,CASSPGLAGAYEQYF
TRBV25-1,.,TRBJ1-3,CASSVQDSGNTIYF
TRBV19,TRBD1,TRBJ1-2,CASSIDGTGFVAGYTF
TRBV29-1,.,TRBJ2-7,CSVEIDSFSYEQYF
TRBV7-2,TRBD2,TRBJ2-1,CASSLGRSGKFF
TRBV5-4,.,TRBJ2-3,CASSLLDTQYF
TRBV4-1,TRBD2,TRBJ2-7,CASSQEESSGSYEQYF
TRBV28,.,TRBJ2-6,CASSPVWTGANVLTF
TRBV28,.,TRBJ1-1,CASTPGLYRTEAFF
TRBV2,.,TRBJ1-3,CASSVTGTRAGNTIYF
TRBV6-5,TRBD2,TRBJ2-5,CASSYTPGGSQETQYF
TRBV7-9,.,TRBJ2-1,CASSRLNEQFF
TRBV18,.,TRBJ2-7,CASSPGSSYEQYF
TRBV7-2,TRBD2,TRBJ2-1,CASSSGAGTYNEQFF
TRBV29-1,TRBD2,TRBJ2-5,CSVVLAGREETQYF
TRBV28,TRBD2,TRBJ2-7,CASSSLAEIYEQYF
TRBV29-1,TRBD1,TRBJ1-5,CSVGGGQGMAQHF
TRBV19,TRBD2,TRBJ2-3,CASSIVGTSAGTDTQYF
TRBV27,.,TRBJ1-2,CASSLEGGTYGYTF
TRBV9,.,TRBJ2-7,CASSVDVGLSYEQYF
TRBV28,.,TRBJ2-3,CASSLGEDPDTQYF
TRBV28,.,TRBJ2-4,CASSLRLAKNIQYF
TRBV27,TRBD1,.,CASKSGTGYEQYF
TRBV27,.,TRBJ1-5,CASSLVLHSNQPQHF
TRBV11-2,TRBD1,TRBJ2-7,CASRTWDRQPYEQYF
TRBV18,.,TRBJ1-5,CASSPEAIVGLQPQHF
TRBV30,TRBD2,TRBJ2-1,CAWSYGTSPDEQFF
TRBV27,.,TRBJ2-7,CASSHTASYEQYF
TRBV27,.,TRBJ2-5,CASSPGELVWETQYF
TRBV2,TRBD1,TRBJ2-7,CAIRDSYEQYF
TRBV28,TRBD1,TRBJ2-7,CASSERQGQYEQYF
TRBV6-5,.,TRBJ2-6,CASSQSSGANVLTF
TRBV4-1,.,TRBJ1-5,CASSQDLAGTQPQHF
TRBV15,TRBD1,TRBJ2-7,CATSTDRDSYEQYF
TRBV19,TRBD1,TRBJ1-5,CASSIGQGSNQPQHF